The entry below gives a single T cell receptor beta chain sequence along with its context. There is no known antigen for this receptor. No base quality values were provided; no much bigger clone lies one nucleotide off. There are 10 amino acids in the CDR3, from cysteine to phenylalanine inclusive. Only the CDR3 DNA is retained, 30 bases long and in frame from the first base. V loses 6 bases of germline sequence and J loses 7 bases, and the interval between the two ends is 9 bases. The germline V gene supplies CDR1 SQVTM and CDR2 ANQGSEA. The data were obtained in a study of blood T cell repertoires in COVID-19 (dated by TCRdb to about 2020). Describing the broader study: Samples from collaborators originated in the United States, Italy and Spain and spanned both the acute and convalescent phases of COVID-19. The material from the prospective study consisted of cDNA or gDNA derived from T cells, B-cell-depleted T cells, or PBMCs. Deeply sampled blood TCRbeta repertoires from subjects exposed to, actively infected with, or recovered from COVID-19 were included in the dataset. A freely available public database, intended as a resource for researchers studying the immune response to SARS-CoV-2, is where the repertoires were released. Samples came from the ongoing ImmuneRACE study (first 160 participants) plus 1,254 subjects from 6 global collaborators. Sample metadata almost always included a de-identified subject ID, COVID-19 status, age in years and sex. Where available, HLA class I and class II types were taken from metadata supplied by the sample provider and were not determined by assay-based typing.

Each collaborating institution followed its own protocols to collect whole blood in K2EDTA tubes. For TCRbeta analysis, collaborators shipped samples as frozen whole blood, isolated PBMCs, or DNA extracted from either of those sample types. Summary of the overall study and its limitations: Clinical and demographic metadata were provided uncurated, with the amount varying by source and participant.

TCRbeta CDR3 regions were amplified from genomic DNA using the immunoSEQ Assay, a bias-controlled multiplex PCR. As for the original processing: The number of nucleated cells in each sample was estimated from the amplification of reference gene primers within the assay. Sequence reads were collapsed and filtered to measure the absolute abundance of every unique TCRbeta CDR3 rearrangement. For each sample, productive Simpson clonality was calculated as the square root of Simpson's diversity index across productive rearrangements. Imported from immuneACCESS, the table was reduced by TCRdb to in-frame sequences with V and J called. These copies leave out some clones; in studies compared against another copy, an unresolved V gene accounts for under half, and the cause of the remainder is not known. V, J and clone size are taken as reported in that table, and D and trimming were inferred from the DNA itself. This sample holds tens of thousands of clones; 85% were observed only once. The ten biggest clones cover approximately 18% of the sample.

Sequencing input: peripheral blood. The receptor was isolated from a woman aged 60-75 years with active COVID-19. In this chain, TRBV29-1 is recombined with TRBJ1-1, with a tentative D gene TRBD1 over 5 matching bases. Here is the DNA: TGCAGCGTGGTCAGGGTTGAAGCTTTCTTT. Its coded protein is CSVVRVEAFF.